This T cell receptor beta chain was sequenced during a study of patients and donors after allogeneic stem cell transplantation. MiXCR, run by TCRdb on the RT-PCR reads, gives a single entry per CDR3 protein. The repertoire holds approximately 170,000 distinct CDR3 sequences, with more than 20% as singletons. The germline V gene has CDR1 WSHSY and CDR2 SAAADI. The ends were cut back, 4 bases at V and 6 bases at J, with 10 bases in the middle. This CDR3 has 13 residues. J is TRBJ1-5 and V is TRBV10-2; D is perhaps TRBD1 (6 bases). Sequenced sample: blood, either unsorted or a sorted T cell fraction (not recorded which). The sequence was obtained from a human donor who was either an allogeneic HSCT recipient or a stem cell or donor lymphocyte infusion donor (not recorded which). It is not recorded whose cells these are; they may come from a transplant donor. The CDR3: CASSVGGPQPQHF. The CDR3 DNA is TGCGCCAGCAGTGTTGGGGGCCCTCAGCCCCAGCATTTT.